This T cell receptor (beta chain) emerged from a study of blood T cell repertoires in COVID-19. Study summary: From the United States, Italy and Spain came samples of acute and convalescent COVID-19. PBMCs, B-cell-depleted T cells, or T cells provided the cDNA or gDNA that made up the material.

The germline gives CDR1 LGHDT, CDR2 YNNKEL (reference sequence). The CDR3 consists of 14 residues. V shed 5 bases and J 3 bases; nucleotides not matched to a gene: 5. This clone appeared once. A Seattle source enrolled patients during active infection and followed them longitudinally. Per the authors' pipeline: Cell counts per sample came from amplifying reference gene primers. TCRdb's copy holds only in-frame clones and misses some; the assay was immunoSEQ multiplex PCR. Clone size and V and J calls were adopted from that table, with D and trimming inferred from the DNA. The profile covers about 170,000 clones, with approximately 86% appearing a single time and around 7% taken by the ten largest.

What was sequenced was peripheral blood. The chain links TRBV3-1 (or the pseudogene TRBV3-2) to TRBJ1-2, with TRBD1 matching 8 bases. This clonotype originated in a woman between 40 and 55 years old with COVID-19, enrolled during active disease. The CDR3 sequence: CASSYRQGYYGYTF. CDR3 DNA: TGTGCCAGCAGCTATCGACAGGGGTACTATGGCTACACCTTC.